These 23 T cell receptor beta chains share one sample of origin, sequenced in a study of T cell responses to AZD1222 COVID-19 vaccine. Profiled with immunoSEQ multiplex PCR; TCRdb holds only in-frame clones, not every one. Of fewer than 130,000 clones in the sample, 70% to 90% were seen once. Sequencing used peripheral blood, obtained 28 days after the second AZD1222 dose. The receptors stem from an adult who received the AZD1222 COVID-19 vaccine.

The chain carries TRBV2 and TRBJ2-6; either TRBD1 or TRBD2 may supply D (5 bases each). V was clipped by 7 bases and J by 0 bases, with 13 bases between them. Germline assignment: CDR1 SNHLY and CDR2 FYNNEI. The CDR3 contains 16 residues. The CDR3 sequence is CASTWDGHSGANVLTF. DNA of the CDR3: TGTGCCAGCACTTGGGACGGCCACTCTGGGGCCAACGTCCTGACTTTC.

This rearrangement joins TRBV5-1 to TRBJ1-2; 8 nucleotides match TRBD1. Germline CDR1 SGHRS, CDR2 YFSETQ. With 0 bases clipped from V and 3 bases from J, the junction kept 10 bases outside the gene matches. This CDR3 spans 17 amino acids. This CDR3 is CASSLEGQVLGYYGYTF. Written as DNA, the CDR3 is TGCGCCAGCAGCTTGGAGGGACAGGTCTTGGGGTACTATGGCTACACCTTC.

The genes are TRBV5-1 and TRBJ2-7; TRBD1 matches at 7 bases. V gave up 4 bases and J gave up 1 base; unmatched junction bases: 5. Germline loops: CDR1 SGHRS, CDR2 YFSETQ. The CDR3 extends over 14 amino acids. DNA for the CDR3: TGCGCCAGCAGCGACCGGACAGGTTCCTACGAGCAGTACTTC. Translating it yields CASSDRTGSYEQYF.

This chain links TRBV5-4 with TRBJ2-7; TRBD2 agrees at 13 bases. V shed 4 bases, J shed 5 bases, and the junction held 6 bases outside the gene matches. This CDR3 has 15 amino acids. Germline assignment: CDR1 SGHNT and CDR2 YYREEE (reference sequence). CDR3 residues: CASSPWTSGRDEQYF. In DNA form, the CDR3 reads TGTGCCAGCAGCCCCTGGACTAGCGGGAGAGACGAGCAGTACTTC. The whole variable domain, filled in from reference TRBV5-4 and TRBJ2-7, reads ETGVTQSPTHLIKTRGQQVTLRCSSQSGHNTVSWYQQALGQGPQFIFQYYREEENGRGNFPPRFSGLQFPNYSSELNVNALELDDSALYLCASSPWTSGRDEQYFGPGTRLTVT.

The chain employs TRBV6-4 and TRBJ1-1, with no clear D. The CDR3 is 14 amino acids. Trimming left V 2 bases short and J 2 bases short, with 9 bases between. Germline V gene data show CDR1 as MRHNA and CDR2 as SNTAGT. The DNA for the CDR3 is TGTGCCAGCAGTGACCACGCCGCAAACACTGAAGCTTTCTTT. It encodes CASSDHAANTEAFF.

This clone has only a few counts. The DNA for the CDR3 is TGTGCCAGCAGCTCCGGAACAGGTTCGGGCTACACCTTC. Residues: CASSSGTGSGYTF. This chain joins TRBV11-2 and TRBJ1-2; D possibly corresponds to TRBD1 (5 bases). CDR1 and CDR2 from the germline V gene are SGHAT and FQNNGV. The CDR3 is made up of 13 amino acids. With 4 bases removed from V and 8 bases from J, the gap between germline ends came to 14 bases.

The chain joins TRBV7-9 to TRBJ1-2; D perhaps matches TRBD1 (5 bases). In germline, CDR1 is SEHNR, CDR2 FQNEAQ (reference sequence). V dropped 5 bases and J dropped 1 base, with 17 bases sitting between them. CDR3 length equals 16 residues. In DNA form, the CDR3 reads TGTGCCAGCAGCCAAACCCCGGGACGGAGTAACTATGGCTACACCTTC. It is translated as CASSQTPGRSNYGYTF.

This chain uses TRBV6-5 with TRBJ2-2; no clear D gene. Trimming pared 7 bases from V and 4 bases from J, leaving 16 bases between. The germline CDR1 and CDR2 sequences are MNHEY and SVGAGI. The CDR3 contains 15 residues. The CDR3 loop is CASKISTLGTGELFF. CDR3 DNA sequence: TGTGCCAGCAAAATTTCCACCCTGGGCACCGGGGAGCTGTTTTTT.

The genes are TRBV12-3 or TRBV12-4 and TRBJ1-2; D gene uncertain. The CDR3 spans 13 residues. V lost 5 bases to trimming and J lost 3 bases, with 10 bases between them. This CDR3 reads CASSLGPDYGYTF. The CDR3 coding sequence is TGTGCCAGCAGTCTCGGCCCAGACTATGGCTACACCTTC.

V is TRBV7-6 and J is TRBJ1-2; 8 bases line up with TRBD1. Germline loops: CDR1 SGHVS, CDR2 FNYEAQ. This CDR3 is built from 18 residues. V trimming: 1 base; J trimming: 4 bases; junction bases outside the gene matches: 14. CDR3 sequence reads: CASSLEVAGRGLGYGYTF. The CDR3 DNA is TGTGCCAGCAGCTTAGAAGTGGCGGGCAGGGGGCTTGGCTATGGCTACACCTTC.

The rearrangement joins TRBV6-5 to TRBJ1-2; D is uncertain. V lost 4 bases and J 8 bases, leaving 11 bases between the germline ends. Germline V gene sequence: CDR1 MNHEY, CDR2 SVGAGI. This CDR3 spans 12 amino acids. CDR3 loop: CASSFGIGGYTF. The CDR3 nucleotides read TGTGCCAGCAGTTTTGGGATAGGGGGCTACACCTTC.

DNA for the CDR3: TGCAGCGTTGAAGGATATAACTATGGCTACACCTTC. Translated: CSVEGYNYGYTF. This rearrangement joins TRBV29-1 to TRBJ1-2; the D is unclear. The CDR3 runs 12 residues. Germline V lookup: CDR1 SQVTM, CDR2 ANQGSEA. V lost 1 base and J lost 1, with 4 bases in between.

This chain uses TRBV11-3 with TRBJ1-1; D is perhaps TRBD1 (6 bases). V gave up 0 bases and J gave up 4 bases, with 15 bases separating them. The CDR3 totals 16 residues. The germline V gene has CDR1 SGHNT and CDR2 YENEEA. CDR3 region: CASSLEGGTGTTEAFF. The CDR3 DNA reads TGTGCCAGCAGCTTAGAGGGGGGAACAGGGACCACTGAAGCTTTCTTT.

This clone turned up a few times. The gene calls are TRBV10-3 and TRBJ2-5, with D possibly matching TRBD1 (5 bases). This CDR3 is 16 amino acids long. V gave up 0 bases and J gave up 1 base, with 12 bases separating them. The germline V gene encodes CDR1 ENHRY and CDR2 SYGVKD. DNA for the CDR3: TGTGCCATCAGTGAGTCCCTTTGGGGCACCCAAGAGACCCAGTACTTC. This codes for CAISESLWGTQETQYF.

The chain couples TRBV30 to TRBJ1-1; D is unclear. This CDR3 region has 13 residues. The V end lost 4 bases, the J end lost 2 bases, and 11 bases lay between the germline ends. Germline CDR1 and CDR2: GTSNPN and SVGIG (reference sequence). CDR3: CAWNPGINTEAFF. The CDR3 DNA sequence: TGTGCCTGGAACCCGGGAATAAACACTGAAGCTTTCTTT. Looking up the rest from reference TRBV30 and TRBJ1-1 gives the full variable domain: SQTIHQWPATLVQPVGSPLSLECTVEGTSNPNLYWYRQAAGRGLQLLFYSVGIGQISSEVPQNLSASRPQDRQFILSSKKLLLSDSGFYLCAWNPGINTEAFFGQGTRLTVV.

This sequence joins TRBV10-3 and TRBJ2-3; TRBD2 aligns across 7 bases. The ends lost 3 bases at V and 5 bases at J; junction bases unmatched: 5. The germline CDR1 and CDR2 sequences are ENHRY and SYGVKD. The CDR3 has 14 residues. The CDR3: CAISDVLAGDTQYF. The CDR3 DNA is TGTGCCATCAGTGATGTATTAGCGGGAGATACGCAGTATTTT.

The V gene is TRBV7-8, the J gene TRBJ1-4; the match to TRBD1 covers 11 bases. Unmatched junction bases numbered 7, after V lost 5 bases and J lost 5 bases. This CDR3 is 16 amino acids long. Germline CDR1 and CDR2: SGHVS and FQNEAQ. CDR3 coding DNA: TGTGCCAGCAGCCCGGACAGGGGGCGGTTGAATGAAAAACTGTTTTTT. Translated: CASSPDRGRLNEKLFF.

The V and J genes are TRBV12-5 and TRBJ1-1, with TRBD1 as a possible D gene (6 bases). V was clipped by 7 bases and J by 6 bases, with 18 bases between them. The germline CDR1 and CDR2 sequences are LGHNT and FRNRAP. The CDR3 has 14 amino acids. The CDR3 region is CASAPRGRGAEAFF. The CDR3 nucleotides are TGTGCTAGTGCCCCGAGGGGAAGGGGGGCTGAAGCTTTCTTT.

This clone was seen a single time. The chain uses TRBV21-1 and TRBJ1-1; the D segment call TRBD1 is taken from the table without a DNA check. TRBV21-1 is flagged as a pseudogene. CDR3 length: 14 residues. CDR3 amino acids: CASSKGQPNTEAFF. In DNA, the CDR3 is TGTGCCAGCAGCAAAGGACAGCCGAACACTGAAGCTTTCTTT.

The V gene is TRBV5-1, the J gene TRBJ2-7; 11 nucleotides line up with TRBD2. The V gene's germline CDR1 is SGHRS and CDR2 YFSETQ. Trimming removed 2 bases from V and 7 bases from J; junction bases left unmatched: 5. This CDR3 spans 14 amino acids. The CDR3 sequence is CASSFSGGAGEQYF. The CDR3 DNA is TGCGCCAGCAGCTTTAGCGGGGGGGCTGGGGAGCAGTACTTC. The full variable domain, completed using reference TRBV5-1 and TRBJ2-7, is KAGVTQTPRYLIKTRGQQVTLSCSPISGHRSVSWYQQTPGQGLQFLFEYFSETQRNKGNFPGRFSGRQFSNSRSEMNVSTLELGDSALYLCASSFSGGAGEQYFGPGTRLTVT.

CDR3 region: CASSQGTLGQPQHF. The CDR3 nucleotides read TGCGCCAGCAGCCAAGGGACGTTGGGTCAGCCCCAGCATTTT. V is TRBV4-1 and J is TRBJ1-5; D not certain. The ends were cut back, 1 base at V and 6 bases at J, with 10 bases in the middle. CDR1 and CDR2 (germline): MGHRA, YSYEKL. This CDR3 comprises 14 residues.

The rearrangement joins TRBV27 to TRBJ1-4; a possible D gene is TRBD1 (5 bases). The CDR3 is 15 amino acids. Per the germline V gene, CDR1 is MNHEY and CDR2 is SMNVEV (reference sequence). V was pared by 6 bases and J by 8 bases, with 19 bases between. The CDR3 reads CASSPGGGYGEKLFF. The CDR3 DNA is TGTGCCAGCAGCCCCGGGGGGGGGTACGGCGAAAAACTGTTTTTT.

This sequence joins TRBV6-5 and TRBJ1-2, with a possible D match to TRBD1 (5 bases). The CDR3 is 12 residues long. CDR1 MNHEY and CDR2 SVGAGI come from the germline V gene. The V end lost 5 bases, the J end lost 8 bases, and 12 bases lay between the germline ends. CDR3: CASSTQGRGYTF. CDR3 bases: TGTGCCAGCAGTACCCAGGGCCGGGGCTACACCTTC.